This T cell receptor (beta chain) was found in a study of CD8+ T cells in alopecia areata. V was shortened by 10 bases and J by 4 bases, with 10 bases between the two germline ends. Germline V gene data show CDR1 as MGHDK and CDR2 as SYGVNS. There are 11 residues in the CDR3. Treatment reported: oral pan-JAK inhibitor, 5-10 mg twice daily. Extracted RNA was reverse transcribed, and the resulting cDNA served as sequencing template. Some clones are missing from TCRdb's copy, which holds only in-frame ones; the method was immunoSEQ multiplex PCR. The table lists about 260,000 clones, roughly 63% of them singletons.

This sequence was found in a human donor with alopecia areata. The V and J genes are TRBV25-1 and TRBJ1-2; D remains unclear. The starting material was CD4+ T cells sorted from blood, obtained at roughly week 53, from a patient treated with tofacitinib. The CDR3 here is CATSIFYGYTF. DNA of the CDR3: TGTGCCACCTCAATCTTCTATGGCTACACCTTC.